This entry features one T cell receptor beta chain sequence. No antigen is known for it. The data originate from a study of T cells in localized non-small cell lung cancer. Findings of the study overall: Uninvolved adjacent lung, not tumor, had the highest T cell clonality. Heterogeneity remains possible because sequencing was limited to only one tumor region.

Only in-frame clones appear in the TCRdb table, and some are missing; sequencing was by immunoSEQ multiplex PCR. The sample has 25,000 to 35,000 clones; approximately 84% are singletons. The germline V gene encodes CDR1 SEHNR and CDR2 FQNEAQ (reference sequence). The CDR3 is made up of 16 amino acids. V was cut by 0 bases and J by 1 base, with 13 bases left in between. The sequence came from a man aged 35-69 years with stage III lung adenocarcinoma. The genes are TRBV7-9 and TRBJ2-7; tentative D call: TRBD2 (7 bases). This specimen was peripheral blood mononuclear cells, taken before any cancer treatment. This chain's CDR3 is CASSLATGGKSYEQYF. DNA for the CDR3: TGTGCCAGCAGCTTAGCCACGGGGGGCAAATCCTACGAGCAGTACTTC. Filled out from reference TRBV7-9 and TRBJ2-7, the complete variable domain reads DTGVSQNPRHKITKRGQNVTFRCDPISEHNRLYWYRQTLGQGPEFLTYFQNEAQLEKSRLLSDRFSAERPKGSFSTLEIQRTEQGDSAMYLCASSLATGGKSYEQYFGPGTRLTVT.